These T cell receptor beta chains were read from a single sample in a study of control samples from healthy donors and cancer patients. Sequencing used immunoSEQ multiplex PCR; TCRdb keeps in-frame clones, though not all of them. The data contain around 250,000 clones, approximately 80% of them singletons. The sample was PBMCs. These TCRs come from a woman aged 60-70 years with lung cancer. CDR3s include the opening cysteine and the closing phenylalanine or tryptophan. D genes are given only for firm matches. Clone size is given for some rows only: seen once, a few or many times, or a class if the clone is expanded.

abundance: .
d_gene: .
v_gene: TRBV19
j_gene: TRBJ1-2
CDR3nt: TGTGCCAGTAGCCCCACAGGCCCAACAAATGGCTACACCTTC
CDR3aa: CASSPTGPTNGYTF

abundance: .
d_gene: TRBD2
v_gene: TRBV9
j_gene: TRBJ2-1
CDR3nt: TGTGCCAGCAGCGTAGTTAGCGGGGGGGGCGATGAGCAGTTCTTC
CDR3aa: CASSVVSGGGDEQFF

abundance: .
d_gene: TRBD2
v_gene: TRBV4-2
j_gene: TRBJ2-1
CDR3nt: TGTGCCAGCAGCCAAGATCGGGATAGCGGGACTGAGCAGTTCTTC
CDR3aa: CASSQDRDSGTEQFF

abundance: .
d_gene: .
v_gene: TRBV5-1
j_gene: TRBJ1-3
CDR3nt: TGCGCCAGCAGCTTGGACAGGCTGGCGAGCGGAAACACCATATATTTT
CDR3aa: CASSLDRLASGNTIYF

abundance: .
d_gene: TRBD1
v_gene: TRBV5-1
j_gene: TRBJ2-3
CDR3nt: TGCGCCAGCAGCCCGGGACAGCTCACAGATACGCAGTATTTT
CDR3aa: CASSPGQLTDTQYF

abundance: once
d_gene: TRBD1
v_gene: TRBV19
j_gene: TRBJ1-4
CDR3nt: TGTGCCAGCAAGGACAGGGGGCCCGCAACTAATGAAAAACTGTTTTTT
CDR3aa: CASKDRGPATNEKLFF

abundance: .
d_gene: .
v_gene: TRBV11-2
j_gene: TRBJ1-5
CDR3nt: TGTGCCAGCAGCTTTTCCGCGGGGGGGTACACGCATTTT
CDR3aa: CASSFSAGGYTHF

abundance: .
d_gene: TRBD1
v_gene: TRBV7-9
j_gene: TRBJ2-1
CDR3nt: TGTGCCAGCAGCCCAGGGGGAAACGCCTACAATGAGCAGTTCTTC
CDR3aa: CASSPGGNAYNEQFF

abundance: .
d_gene: TRBD1
v_gene: TRBV5-1
j_gene: TRBJ2-1
CDR3nt: TGCGCCAGCAGCTTGGCGCGACAGGGGTACAATGAGCAGTTCTTC
CDR3aa: CASSLARQGYNEQFF

abundance: .
d_gene: TRBD2
v_gene: TRBV6-5
j_gene: TRBJ2-1
CDR3nt: TGTGCCAGCAGCACAACAACTAGCGGGGGCAATGAGCAGTTCTTC
CDR3aa: CASSTTTSGGNEQFF

abundance: .
d_gene: .
v_gene: TRBV5-1
j_gene: TRBJ2-2
CDR3nt: TGCGCCAGCAGCATAGAGGGTTCCGGGGAGCTGTTTTTT
CDR3aa: CASSIEGSGELFF

abundance: .
d_gene: .
v_gene: TRBV19
j_gene: TRBJ2-2
CDR3nt: TGTGCCAGTAGTTCGACAGCGAGCACCGGGGAGCTGTTTTTT
CDR3aa: CASSSTASTGELFF

abundance: .
d_gene: TRBD2
v_gene: TRBV4-1
j_gene: TRBJ2-1
CDR3nt: TGCGCCAGCAGCCAAGGACTAGCGGGAGTAGGTGAGCAGTTCTTC
CDR3aa: CASSQGLAGVGEQFF

abundance: .
d_gene: .
v_gene: TRBV30
j_gene: TRBJ2-5
CDR3nt: TGTGCCTGGAGGTCTAGGACCCAGTACTTC
CDR3aa: CAWRSRTQYF

abundance: .
d_gene: .
v_gene: TRBV5-1
j_gene: TRBJ2-1
CDR3nt: TGCGCCAGCAGCATCCTAGGCCGGGAGCAGTTCTTC
CDR3aa: CASSILGREQFF

abundance: .
d_gene: .
v_gene: TRBV7-2
j_gene: TRBJ2-5
CDR3nt: TGTGCCAGCAGCTTAGACCCCACCGGAGATACCCAGTACTTC
CDR3aa: CASSLDPTGDTQYF

abundance: .
d_gene: TRBD1
v_gene: TRBV19
j_gene: TRBJ2-7
CDR3nt: TGTGCCAGTAGTAGGCGGACAGGGTGGAACGAGCAGTACTTC
CDR3aa: CASSRRTGWNEQYF

abundance: .
d_gene: .
v_gene: TRBV15
j_gene: TRBJ1-2
CDR3nt: TGTGCCACCAGCAGAGATCGCGTGGGGTATGGCTACACCTTC
CDR3aa: CATSRDRVGYGYTF

abundance: .
d_gene: .
v_gene: TRBV5-4
j_gene: TRBJ1-2
CDR3nt: TGTGCCAGCAGCTTGGGGGGGGCTTATGGCTACACCTTC
CDR3aa: CASSLGGAYGYTF

abundance: .
d_gene: TRBD2
v_gene: TRBV5-6
j_gene: TRBJ2-3
CDR3nt: TGTGCCAGCAGCCCACTAGCGGGGGACACAGATACGCAGTATTTT
CDR3aa: CASSPLAGDTDTQYF

abundance: .
d_gene: .
v_gene: TRBV2
j_gene: TRBJ1-1
CDR3nt: TGTGCCAGCAGTGAACGACAGACGAACACTGAAGCTTTCTTT
CDR3aa: CASSERQTNTEAFF

abundance: .
d_gene: TRBD1
v_gene: TRBV5-5
j_gene: TRBJ1-6
CDR3nt: TGTGCCAGCAGCTTAGACAGGGGAGGGAATTCACCCCTCCACTTT
CDR3aa: CASSLDRGGNSPLHF

abundance: .
d_gene: .
v_gene: TRBV5-1
j_gene: TRBJ2-7
CDR3nt: TGCGCCAGCAGCTTGCAGGATAACGAGCAGTACTTC
CDR3aa: CASSLQDNEQYF

abundance: .
d_gene: .
v_gene: TRBV7-3
j_gene: TRBJ1-1
CDR3nt: TGTGCCAGCAGCTTACAGAACACTGAAGCTTTCTTT
CDR3aa: CASSLQNTEAFF

abundance: .
d_gene: .
v_gene: TRBV28
j_gene: TRBJ1-2
CDR3nt: TGTGCCAGCGGCAGGGACGGCTACACCTTC
CDR3aa: CASGRDGYTF

abundance: .
d_gene: .
v_gene: TRBV19
j_gene: TRBJ1-2
CDR3nt: TGTGCCAGTAGTATCGAGCACGGTTTCTATGGCTACACCTTC
CDR3aa: CASSIEHGFYGYTF

abundance: once
d_gene: .
v_gene: TRBV5-1
j_gene: TRBJ1-2
CDR3nt: TGCGCCAGCAGCTTGGTAGAAGGGGGCTATGGCTACACCTTC
CDR3aa: CASSLVEGGYGYTF

abundance: .
d_gene: TRBD1
v_gene: TRBV5-1
j_gene: TRBJ1-1
CDR3nt: TGCGCCAGCAGCATAACCGGGACAGGGAACACTGAAGCTTTCTTT
CDR3aa: CASSITGTGNTEAFF

abundance: .
d_gene: TRBD1
v_gene: TRBV19
j_gene: TRBJ1-2
CDR3nt: TGTGCCAGTAGCGGGACAGCCTATGGCTACACCTTC
CDR3aa: CASSGTAYGYTF

abundance: .
d_gene: .
v_gene: TRBV18
j_gene: TRBJ2-1
CDR3nt: TGTGCCAGCTCACCAAGCATTGCGACAGCCTACAATGAGCAGTTCTTC
CDR3aa: CASSPSIATAYNEQFF

abundance: few
d_gene: .
v_gene: TRBV7-5
j_gene: TRBJ1-6
CDR3nt: TGTGCCAGAAGCCCCGGGGGACAGCAAATCCCTTATAATTCACCCCTCCACTTT
CDR3aa: CARSPGGQQIPYNSPLHF

abundance: .
d_gene: .
v_gene: TRBV25-1
j_gene: TRBJ2-1
CDR3nt: TGTGCCAGCATAGGGGGGCCCCACAATGAGCAGTTCTTC
CDR3aa: CASIGGPHNEQFF

abundance: .
d_gene: TRBD2
v_gene: TRBV7-7
j_gene: TRBJ2-5
CDR3nt: TGTGCCAGCAGCCAGGGACTAGCGGGATACCGAGGGGAGACCCAGTACTTC
CDR3aa: CASSQGLAGYRGETQYF

abundance: .
d_gene: .
v_gene: TRBV7-9
j_gene: TRBJ1-4
CDR3nt: TGTGCCAGCAGCTTAACCTCCGGGGAAGTCGAAAAACTGTTTTTT
CDR3aa: CASSLTSGEVEKLFF

abundance: .
d_gene: TRBD1
v_gene: TRBV24-1
j_gene: TRBJ2-1
CDR3nt: TGTGCCACCAGTGACCATCGTAACGACAGGGGTGCCTACAATGAGCAGTTCTTC
CDR3aa: CATSDHRNDRGAYNEQFF

abundance: .
d_gene: .
v_gene: TRBV4-1
j_gene: TRBJ1-1
CDR3nt: TGCGCCAGCAGCCAAGACGGCTCGAGGGGAATACGCTTGAACACTGAAGCTTTCTTT
CDR3aa: CASSQDGSRGIRLNTEAFF

abundance: few
d_gene: .
v_gene: TRBV4-1
j_gene: TRBJ2-3
CDR3nt: TGCGCCAGCAGCCAGGCTCCGGGGGAATACACAGATACGCAGTATTTT
CDR3aa: CASSQAPGEYTDTQYF

abundance: few
d_gene: .
v_gene: TRBV15
j_gene: TRBJ1-5
CDR3nt: TGTGCCACCAGCAGAGAGCGGGGGGTAAATCAGCCCCAGCATTTT
CDR3aa: CATSRERGVNQPQHF

abundance: many
d_gene: TRBD1
v_gene: TRBV7-3
j_gene: TRBJ1-5
CDR3nt: TGTGCCAGCAGCCCGGACAGGGGACAGCCCCAGCATTTT
CDR3aa: CASSPDRGQPQHF

abundance: .
d_gene: .
v_gene: TRBV7-8
j_gene: TRBJ2-1
CDR3nt: TGTGCCAGCAGCTCGCCCCGTCAGAATCCCTCCTACAATGAGCAGTTCTTC
CDR3aa: CASSSPRQNPSYNEQFF

abundance: .
d_gene: TRBD2
v_gene: TRBV7-2
j_gene: TRBJ2-7
CDR3nt: TGTGCAAGTCGGGGGGTAAGCTCCTACGAGCAGTACTTC
CDR3aa: CASRGVSSYEQYF

abundance: .
d_gene: TRBD2
v_gene: TRBV7-3
j_gene: TRBJ2-1
CDR3nt: TGTGCCAGCAGCTTAAGGGGCGGGGCTAGCGGCAATGAGCAGTTCTTC
CDR3aa: CASSLRGGASGNEQFF

abundance: .
d_gene: .
v_gene: TRBV18
j_gene: TRBJ1-4
CDR3nt: TGTGCCAGCTCACCGCAGGGAGCGGGGGAAAAACTGTTTTTT
CDR3aa: CASSPQGAGEKLFF

abundance: .
d_gene: .
v_gene: TRBV4-1
j_gene: TRBJ1-5
CDR3nt: TGCGCCAGCAGCCCCCAGGAAAACCAGCCCCAGCATTTT
CDR3aa: CASSPQENQPQHF

abundance: .
d_gene: TRBD1
v_gene: TRBV6-2/TRBV6-3
j_gene: TRBJ2-5
CDR3nt: TGTGCCAGCAGTTGGGACAGGGAGACCCAGTACTTC
CDR3aa: CASSWDRETQYF

abundance: .
d_gene: TRBD1
v_gene: TRBV7-2
j_gene: TRBJ2-7
CDR3nt: TGTGCCAGCAGGAAAACTGGGACAGGGGGCCTGAACATGCAGTACTTC
CDR3aa: CASRKTGTGGLNMQYF

abundance: .
d_gene: .
v_gene: TRBV5-8
j_gene: TRBJ2-1
CDR3nt: TGTGCCAGCAGCTTTACAGGGTTCAATGAGCAGTTCTTC
CDR3aa: CASSFTGFNEQFF

abundance: once
d_gene: TRBD2
v_gene: TRBV7-3
j_gene: TRBJ2-3
CDR3nt: TGTGCCAGCAGTCAACTAGCGTCCCGCACAGATACGCAGTATTTT
CDR3aa: CASSQLASRTDTQYF

abundance: .
d_gene: TRBD1
v_gene: TRBV5-6
j_gene: TRBJ2-1
CDR3nt: TGTGCCAGCAGCACCGGGACAGGCAATGAGCAGTTCTTC
CDR3aa: CASSTGTGNEQFF

abundance: .
d_gene: .
v_gene: TRBV2
j_gene: TRBJ2-2
CDR3nt: TGTGCCAGCGGATTACAGGTCTCGAACACCGGGGAGCTGTTTTTT
CDR3aa: CASGLQVSNTGELFF

abundance: .
d_gene: .
v_gene: TRBV5-1
j_gene: TRBJ2-2
CDR3nt: TGCGCCAGCAGCTTGGCACAGGCCGGGGAGCTGTTTTTT
CDR3aa: CASSLAQAGELFF

abundance: .
d_gene: .
v_gene: TRBV9
j_gene: TRBJ1-4
CDR3nt: TGTGCCAGCAGCAGGGACACCCCAGGGGAAAAACTGTTTTTT
CDR3aa: CASSRDTPGEKLFF

abundance: .
d_gene: .
v_gene: TRBV6-5
j_gene: TRBJ2-7
CDR3nt: TGTGCCAGCAGAGCCAACTCCTACGAGCAGTACTTC
CDR3aa: CASRANSYEQYF

abundance: .
d_gene: .
v_gene: TRBV12-2
j_gene: TRBJ2-3
CDR3nt: TGTGCAAGTCGTTCCGGGGACTTCTGCCCAGATACGCAGTATTTT
CDR3aa: CASRSGDFCPDTQYF

abundance: .
d_gene: .
v_gene: TRBV2
j_gene: TRBJ1-1
CDR3nt: TGTGCCAGCAGTGAAATGGGGGCGGGTAACACTGAAGCTTTCTTT
CDR3aa: CASSEMGAGNTEAFF

abundance: .
d_gene: .
v_gene: TRBV9
j_gene: TRBJ1-1
CDR3nt: TGTGCCAGCAGCGACACAGGGTGGAACACTGAAGCTTTCTTT
CDR3aa: CASSDTGWNTEAFF

abundance: .
d_gene: TRBD2
v_gene: TRBV6-6
j_gene: TRBJ2-5
CDR3nt: TGTGCCAGCGCGAGCGGGGGCTGGGGAGAGACCCAGTACTTC
CDR3aa: CASASGGWGETQYF